A single sample is the source of the 20 T cell receptor beta chains below, sequenced in a study of beta chain features in type 1 diabetes. General study findings and limits: Researchers report that Type 1 diabetes patients had moderately but significantly shorter TCRB CDR3s across all four CD4+ subsets.

No cognate antigen is known for these TCRs. What was sequenced were expressed TCRB transcripts, since all of the isolated RNA had been reverse transcribed. TCRdb keeps only in-frame clones here, not all; method: immunoSEQ multiplex PCR. Seen here are 55,000 to 80,000 clones, about 50% observed once, and the top ten hold 0.7%. Sequences were obtained from central memory CD4+ T cells from blood. The receptors stem from a man aged 25 to 40 with type 1 diabetes.

This clone showed up just once. This chain uses TRBV19 with TRBJ1-5; D might be TRBD1 (5 bases). The germline V gene has CDR1 LNHDA and CDR2 SQIVND (reference sequence). V lost 5 bases, J lost 7 bases, and 21 bases lay in between. The CDR3 spans 16 residues. This CDR3 reads CASSAPRDSKGQPQHF. CDR3 bases: TGTGCCAGTAGTGCCCCGAGGGACTCTAAGGGGCAGCCCCAGCATTTT.

The chain has TRBV30 and TRBJ2-7, with TRBD2 matching 11 bases. Unmatched junction bases numbered 4, after V lost 3 bases and J lost 3 bases. Germline values: CDR1 GTSNPN, CDR2 SVGIG (reference sequence). CDR3 length: 14 residues. CDR3 in DNA: TGTGCCTGGAGGCCTCTAGCGGGAGGCTACGAGCAGTACTTC. Its translation: CAWRPLAGGYEQYF.

The chain uses TRBV15 and TRBJ2-3, with TRBD2 as a possible D gene (7 bases). The CDR3 runs to 16 residues. Germline V gene data show CDR1 as LNHNV and CDR2 as YYDKDF (reference sequence). V was clipped by 0 bases and J by 1 base, with 11 bases between them. This chain's CDR3 is CATSRDGGQGTDTQYF. The CDR3 coding sequence is TGTGCCACCAGCAGAGACGGGGGGCAGGGCACAGATACGCAGTATTTT.

This chain uses TRBV30 with TRBJ2-7; no clear D gene. Germline V lookup: CDR1 GTSNPN, CDR2 SVGIG (reference sequence). V shed 1 base and J shed 2 bases, with 3 bases lying between them. This CDR3 spans 11 amino acids. CDR3 sequence reads: CAWSAAYEQYF. The CDR3 bases are TGTGCCTGGAGTGCCGCCTACGAGCAGTACTTC.

This clone has only a few counts. The chain's CDR3 is CASSPAQVPYGYTF. Written as DNA, the CDR3 is TGTGCCAGCAGTCCCGCACAGGTCCCCTATGGCTACACCTTC. The chain has TRBV27 and TRBJ1-2; D perhaps matches TRBD1 (5 bases). The CDR3 covers 14 residues. Germline CDR1 reads MNHEY; CDR2 reads SMNVEV (reference sequence). V lost 5 bases and J 4 bases, leaving 14 bases between the germline ends.

This clone was seen only a few times. This sequence joins TRBV10-3 and TRBJ2-1; 9 bases map to TRBD2. After removal of 6 bases from V and 6 bases from J, the junction contained 12 bases not matched to a gene. This CDR3 region has 16 residues. Per the germline V gene, CDR1 is ENHRY and CDR2 is SYGVKD. The CDR3 coding sequence is TGTGCCATCAGAGGCTTTAGCGGGGGATTACGCAATGAGCAGTTCTTC. Translating gives CAIRGFSGGLRNEQFF.

This clone was counted once. The chain is built from TRBV5-1 and TRBJ2-1, with 8 bases aligning to TRBD2. Per the germline V gene, CDR1 is SGHRS and CDR2 is YFSETQ. This CDR3 contains 14 residues. With 1 base clipped from V and 9 bases from J, the junction kept 6 bases outside the gene matches. CDR3 in amino acids: CASSLPAGVSEQFF. In DNA form, the CDR3 reads TGCGCCAGCAGCTTGCCAGCGGGAGTCTCTGAGCAGTTCTTC.

Details on this clone: At one end, the junction sequence differs from germline, possibly due to a read error. The rearrangement uses TRBV18 and TRBJ1-2; 7 bases fit TRBD1. The CDR3 is 15 amino acids. Germline lookup yields CDR1 KGHSH and CDR2 LQKENI. Here the CDR3 reads CASSPPSTGTYGYTF. The CDR3 DNA sequence: TGTGCCAGCTCGCCACCGTCGACAGGGACCTATGGCTACACCTTC.

The V and J genes are TRBV5-5 and TRBJ1-3; 7 bases map to TRBD1. CDR3 length: 20 amino acids. V lost 5 bases and J lost 0; bases outside the gene matches: 20. Germline values: CDR1 SGHKS, CDR2 YYEKEE (reference sequence). CDR3 protein: CASRSLIQGRGSPSGNTIYF. The DNA of the CDR3 is TGTGCCAGCAGGTCCCTGATCCAGGGCAGGGGGAGCCCCTCTGGAAACACCATATATTTT.

This chain joins TRBV18 and TRBJ1-1, with no clear D. The germline V and J ends were trimmed by 0 bases and 0 bases, with 11 bases remaining between them. The germline V gene encodes CDR1 KGHSH and CDR2 LQKENI. The CDR3 spans 16 residues. The CDR3 nucleotides read TGTGCCAGCTCACCACCGGGGAGGCCCTTGAACACTGAAGCTTTCTTT. Encoded protein: CASSPPGRPLNTEAFF.

This clone showed up just once. The V call is TRBV5-1, the J call TRBJ2-3; tentative D call: TRBD1 (5 bases). This CDR3 has 14 residues. V was trimmed by 2 bases and J by 5 bases, leaving 12 bases between them. Per germline, CDR1 SGHRS and CDR2 YFSETQ. The CDR3 bases are TGCGCCAGCAGCTTTTCAGGGATCGGAGATACGCAGTATTTT. Its translation is CASSFSGIGDTQYF.

The chain combines TRBV30 with TRBJ2-5; D is perhaps TRBD1 (6 bases). The CDR3 has 14 residues. Per the germline V gene, CDR1 is GTSNPN and CDR2 is SVGIG (reference sequence). With 7 bases removed from V and 2 bases from J, the gap between germline ends came to 17 bases. As DNA, the CDR3 is TGTGCCTCCCACGACTCGACAGGTCAAGAGACCCAGTACTTC. Translated: CASHDSTGQETQYF. Full variable domain (rest looked up from reference TRBV30 and TRBJ2-5): SQTIHQWPATLVQPVGSPLSLECTVEGTSNPNLYWYRQAAGRGLQLLFYSVGIGQISSEVPQNLSASRPQDRQFILSSKKLLLSDSGFYLCASHDSTGQETQYFGPGTRLLVL.

The rearrangement joins TRBV5-1 to TRBJ1-3, with 7 bases lining up with TRBD1. The CDR3 loop spans 15 amino acids. The germline V gene encodes CDR1 SGHRS and CDR2 YFSETQ. V dropped 0 bases and J dropped 3; count of bases not matched to a gene: 3. The CDR3 loop reads CASSLDRGFGNTIYF. The CDR3 DNA reads TGCGCCAGCAGCTTGGACAGGGGCTTTGGAAACACCATATATTTT.

In DNA, the CDR3 is TGTGCCAGTAGCCTCGGACTAGCGGGAAGGTCAGATACGCAGTATTTT. Its translation: CASSLGLAGRSDTQYF. V and J are TRBV19 and TRBJ2-3; 12 nucleotides align to TRBD2. The germline gives CDR1 LNHDA, CDR2 SQIVND (reference sequence). Unmatched junction bases numbered 8, after V lost 6 bases and J lost 4 bases. This CDR3 has 16 residues.

The chain couples TRBV29-1 to TRBJ2-1; unclear D gene. Germline V gene sequence: CDR1 SQVTM, CDR2 ANQGSEA. V dropped 2 bases and J dropped 1 base, with 3 bases sitting between them. CDR3 length: 12 amino acids. CDR3: CSVERSYNEQFF. The CDR3 nucleotides read TGCAGCGTTGAACGTTCCTACAATGAGCAGTTCTTC.

A word on this clone: The sample has other DNA sequences that encode this CDR3 too. V usage is TRBV6-5 and J usage is TRBJ2-1, with a tentative D call TRBD1 (7 bases). In germline, CDR1 is MNHEY, CDR2 SVGAGI. The length of the CDR3 is 14 residues. Trimming pared 6 bases from V and 7 bases from J, leaving 16 bases between. CDR3 protein: CASSYDPGGNEQFF. The CDR3 DNA sequence: TGTGCCAGCAGCTATGACCCAGGGGGGAATGAGCAGTTCTTC.

This clone has just a few counts. The chain has TRBV6-6 and TRBJ2-2, with 7 bases that match TRBD1. CDR3 length: 16 amino acids. Germline V lookup: CDR1 MNHNY, CDR2 SVGAGI (reference sequence). V was pared by 5 bases and J by 0 bases, with 6 bases of the junction left unmatched. The CDR3 DNA is TGTGCCAGCAGTGCCCAGGGACAGACGAACACCGGGGAGCTGTTTTTT. Translation gives CASSAQGQTNTGELFF.

This clone was counted a few times. The chain has TRBV19 and TRBJ1-3; D remains unclear. The germline V and J ends were trimmed by 3 bases and 0 bases, with 15 bases remaining between them. Germline assignment: CDR1 LNHDA and CDR2 SQIVND (reference sequence). The CDR3 loop spans 17 amino acids. The CDR3 region is CASSIGSLLFSGNTIYF. CDR3 nucleotide sequence: TGTGCCAGTAGTATTGGGAGCCTTTTATTCTCTGGAAACACCATATATTTT.

This chain uses TRBV19 with TRBJ2-7, with 7 bases identical to TRBD2. There are 15 residues in the CDR3. Germline lookup yields CDR1 LNHDA and CDR2 SQIVND (reference sequence). V shed 5 bases, J shed 1 base, and the junction held 8 bases outside the gene matches. The CDR3, as DNA: TGTGCCAGTAGTGAAGAAGGCGGGAGTTCCTACGAGCAGTACTTC. The encoded protein is CASSEEGGSSYEQYF.

V usage is TRBV19 and J usage is TRBJ2-3; 12 nucleotides align to TRBD2. Germline trimming cut 6 bases from V and 14 bases from J; bases unmatched to any gene: 9. In germline, CDR1 is LNHDA, CDR2 SQIVND (reference sequence). This CDR3 region has 13 residues. CDR3 protein: CASSRQGLAGLYF. CDR3 coding DNA: TGTGCCAGTAGCCGACAAGGACTAGCGGGATTGTATTTT.